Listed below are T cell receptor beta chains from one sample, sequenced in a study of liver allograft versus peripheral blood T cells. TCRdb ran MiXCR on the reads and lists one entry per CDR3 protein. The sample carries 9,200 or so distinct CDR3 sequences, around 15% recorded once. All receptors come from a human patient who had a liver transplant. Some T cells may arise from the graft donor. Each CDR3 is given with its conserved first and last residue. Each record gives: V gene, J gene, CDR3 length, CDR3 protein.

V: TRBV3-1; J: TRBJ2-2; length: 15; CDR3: CASSRMLAITGELFF
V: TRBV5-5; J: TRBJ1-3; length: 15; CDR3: CASSSSGTSGNTIYF
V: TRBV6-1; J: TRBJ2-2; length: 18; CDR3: CASSPRDARGTNTGELFF
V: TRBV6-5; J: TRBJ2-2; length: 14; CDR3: CASRGLGNTGELFF
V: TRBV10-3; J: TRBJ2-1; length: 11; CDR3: CATSSYNEQFF
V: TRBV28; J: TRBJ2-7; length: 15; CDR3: CASTLAGTGLYEQYF
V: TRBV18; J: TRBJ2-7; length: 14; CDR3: CASSPGTGGDEQYF
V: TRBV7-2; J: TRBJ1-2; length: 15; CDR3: CASSPGRGQSYGYTF
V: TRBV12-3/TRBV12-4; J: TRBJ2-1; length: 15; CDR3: CASNGLAGGYNEQFF
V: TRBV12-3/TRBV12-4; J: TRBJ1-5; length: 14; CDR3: CASRGTDPNQPQHF
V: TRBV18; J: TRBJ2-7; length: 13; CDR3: CASSPAAQYEQYF
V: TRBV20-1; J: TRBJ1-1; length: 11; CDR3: CSARVNTEAFF
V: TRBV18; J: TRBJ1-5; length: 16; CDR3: CASSPPGGTGNQPQHF
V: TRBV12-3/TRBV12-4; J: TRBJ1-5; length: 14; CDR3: CASSTQGEGQPQHF
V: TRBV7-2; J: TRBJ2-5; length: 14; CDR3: CASSLAGPQETQYF
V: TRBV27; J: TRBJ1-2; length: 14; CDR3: CASSPGTVNYGYTF
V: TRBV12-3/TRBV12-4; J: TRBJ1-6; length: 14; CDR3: CASSPGHPNSPLHF
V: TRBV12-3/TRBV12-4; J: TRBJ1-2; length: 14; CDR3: CASSLAGRLGGYTF
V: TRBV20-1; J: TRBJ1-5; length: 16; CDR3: CSAAFVRAAGNQPQHF
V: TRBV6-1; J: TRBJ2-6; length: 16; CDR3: CASSEGSGSGANVLTF
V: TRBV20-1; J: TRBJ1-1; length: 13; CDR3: CSARGQGARVAFF
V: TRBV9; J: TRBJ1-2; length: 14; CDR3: CASSPDRGREGYTF
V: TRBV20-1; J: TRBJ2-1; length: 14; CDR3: CSAKAGGSYNEQFF
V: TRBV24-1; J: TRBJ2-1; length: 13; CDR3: CATSDPLAGEQFF
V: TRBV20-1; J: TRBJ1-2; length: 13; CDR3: CSARWDSDYGYTF
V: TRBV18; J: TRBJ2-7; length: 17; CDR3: CASSPRTGTISSYEQYF
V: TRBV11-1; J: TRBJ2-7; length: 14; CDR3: CASSLGSTGSEQYF
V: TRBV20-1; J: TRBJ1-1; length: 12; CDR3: CSARVGNTEAFF
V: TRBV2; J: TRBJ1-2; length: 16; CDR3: CASTERRMTGSYGYTF
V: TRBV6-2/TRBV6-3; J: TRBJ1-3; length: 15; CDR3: CASSYVGASGNTIYF
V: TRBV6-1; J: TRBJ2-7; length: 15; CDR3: CASSEAPGGPYEQYF
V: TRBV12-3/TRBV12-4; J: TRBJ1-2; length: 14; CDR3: CASSLGQGTNGYTF
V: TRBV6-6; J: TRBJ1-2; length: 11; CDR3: CASTSQDGYTF
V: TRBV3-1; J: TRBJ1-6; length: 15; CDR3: CASSQQGPQNSPLHF
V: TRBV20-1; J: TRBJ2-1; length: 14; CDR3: CSARGGTSRNEQFF
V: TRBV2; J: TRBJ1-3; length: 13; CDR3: CASSPGHGNTIYF
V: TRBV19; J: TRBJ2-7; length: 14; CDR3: CASKPGLSNYEQYF
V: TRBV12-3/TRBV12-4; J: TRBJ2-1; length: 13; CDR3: CASSKQGAGEQFF
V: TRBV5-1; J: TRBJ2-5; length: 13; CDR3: CASSYGVQETQYF